These T cell receptor beta chains were read from a single sample in a study of blood T cell repertoires in COVID-19. Profiling relied on immunoSEQ multiplex PCR, and the TCRdb table lists in-frame clones only, not all of them. The sample contains 130,000 or so clones, around 79% of which appear only once. Sample: peripheral blood. These receptor sequences come from a woman in her 70s with COVID-19, enrolled during active disease. The CDR3 runs from the conserved cysteine through the conserved F or W. Each record gives: clone size, J gene, V gene, D gene, CDR3 DNA, CDR3 protein. A D gene is named only where the DNA matches it firmly. Clone size is not always given. Where it is, it says once, few, many or a class for expanded clones.

abundance: NA
j_gene: TRBJ2-5
v_gene: TRBV25-1
d_gene: NA
CDR3nt: TGTGCCAGCAGTGAACCCAGGGGAGGGGCAGAGACCCAGTACTTC
CDR3aa: CASSEPRGGAETQYF

abundance: NA
j_gene: TRBJ2-1
v_gene: TRBV7-8
d_gene: TRBD2
CDR3nt: TGTGCCAGCAGCTTAGAACTAGCGGGGGGGGCAGAGCAGTTCTTC
CDR3aa: CASSLELAGGAEQFF

abundance: few
j_gene: TRBJ1-2
v_gene: TRBV28
d_gene: NA
CDR3nt: TGTGCCAGCAGCCCCCAGGGTGGGGGGGGCTACACCTTC
CDR3aa: CASSPQGGGGYTF

abundance: many
j_gene: TRBJ1-1
v_gene: TRBV5-1
d_gene: NA
CDR3nt: TGCGCCAGCAGCCCGACTGACAGGATGGCTGAAGCTTTCTTT
CDR3aa: CASSPTDRMAEAFF

abundance: NA
j_gene: TRBJ2-7
v_gene: TRBV11-2
d_gene: NA
CDR3nt: TGTGCCAGCAGCTTAACCAGTAAGACAGCCAGCTCCTACGAGCAGTACTTC
CDR3aa: CASSLTSKTASSYEQYF

abundance: NA
j_gene: TRBJ1-2
v_gene: TRBV7-9
d_gene: NA
CDR3nt: TGTGCCAGCAGCTTCGAACAGGGAAACTATGGCTACACCTTC
CDR3aa: CASSFEQGNYGYTF

abundance: NA
j_gene: TRBJ2-1
v_gene: TRBV16
d_gene: NA
CDR3nt: TGTGCCAGCAGCCACCCCCGGGGGAATGAGCAGTTCTTC
CDR3aa: CASSHPRGNEQFF

abundance: NA
j_gene: TRBJ2-2
v_gene: TRBV9
d_gene: NA
CDR3nt: TGTGCCAGTTCGGAGGGCGCCGGGGAGCTGTTTTTT
CDR3aa: CASSEGAGELFF

abundance: once
j_gene: TRBJ2-1
v_gene: TRBV30
d_gene: TRBD2
CDR3nt: TGTGCCTGGATCCGGACTAGCGGGGCAGGCCGAACGTCGGGGCAGTTCTTC
CDR3aa: CAWIRTSGAGRTSGQFF

abundance: NA
j_gene: TRBJ1-3
v_gene: TRBV7-2
d_gene: NA
CDR3nt: TGTGCCAGCAGCTTAGGGGGCGCGGCTGGAAACACCATATATTTT
CDR3aa: CASSLGGAAGNTIYF

abundance: NA
j_gene: TRBJ2-2
v_gene: TRBV27
d_gene: NA
CDR3nt: TGTGCCAGCAGCTACGGTCCCAAACTCTACACCGGGGAGCTGTTTTTT
CDR3aa: CASSYGPKLYTGELFF

abundance: NA
j_gene: TRBJ2-7
v_gene: TRBV7-2
d_gene: NA
CDR3nt: TGTGCCAGCAGCCTCGGGACTCCCCCGGGGGAGCAGTACTTC
CDR3aa: CASSLGTPPGEQYF

abundance: once
j_gene: TRBJ1-2
v_gene: TRBV19
d_gene: TRBD1
CDR3nt: TGTGCCAGTAGTATATCGGGACAGGGGCCCATTGGCTACACCTTC
CDR3aa: CASSISGQGPIGYTF

abundance: NA
j_gene: TRBJ2-1
v_gene: TRBV3-1/TRBV3-2
d_gene: NA
CDR3nt: TGTGCCAGCAGCCCTGGACAGAGCTCCTACAATGAGCAGTTCTTC
CDR3aa: CASSPGQSSYNEQFF

abundance: NA
j_gene: TRBJ1-2
v_gene: TRBV5-4
d_gene: NA
CDR3nt: TGTGCCAGCAGCCCCCGGGTCAACTATGGCTACACCTTC
CDR3aa: CASSPRVNYGYTF

abundance: once
j_gene: TRBJ2-7
v_gene: TRBV7-9
d_gene: TRBD1
CDR3nt: TGTGCCAGCAGCCCGCCCGGGACAGGGCTTTACGAGCAGTACTTC
CDR3aa: CASSPPGTGLYEQYF

abundance: NA
j_gene: TRBJ2-1
v_gene: TRBV5-1
d_gene: TRBD2
CDR3nt: TGCGCCAGCAGCCTGGATATGAGCGGGGGGGCCTTGAATGAGCAGTTCTTC
CDR3aa: CASSLDMSGGALNEQFF

abundance: NA
j_gene: TRBJ2-1
v_gene: TRBV5-1
d_gene: NA
CDR3nt: TGCGCCAGCAGCCCTACAGTGGTGGGGAGCGATGAGCAGTTCTTC
CDR3aa: CASSPTVVGSDEQFF

abundance: NA
j_gene: TRBJ1-5
v_gene: TRBV6-5
d_gene: NA
CDR3nt: TGTGCCACCAAACAGCCTTATAGCAATCAGCCCCAGCATTTT
CDR3aa: CATKQPYSNQPQHF

abundance: few
j_gene: TRBJ1-5
v_gene: TRBV24-1
d_gene: NA
CDR3nt: TGTGCCACCAGTGACCCGGACGCAGCGGCCCAGCATTTT
CDR3aa: CATSDPDAAAQHF

abundance: NA
j_gene: TRBJ2-2
v_gene: TRBV18
d_gene: NA
CDR3nt: TGTGCCAGCTCACCATACCGGGAAACGAACACCGGGGAGCTGTTTTTT
CDR3aa: CASSPYRETNTGELFF

abundance: NA
j_gene: TRBJ1-1
v_gene: TRBV15
d_gene: NA
CDR3nt: TGTGCCACCAGCAGAGATCGCGGCGAAACTACTGAAGCTTTCTTT
CDR3aa: CATSRDRGETTEAFF

abundance: NA
j_gene: TRBJ1-2
v_gene: TRBV7-3
d_gene: NA
CDR3nt: TGTGCCAGCAGCTCGCAAGCAGGGGATGGCTACACCTTC
CDR3aa: CASSSQAGDGYTF

abundance: few
j_gene: TRBJ1-2
v_gene: TRBV19
d_gene: NA
CDR3nt: TGTGCCAGTAGTCCGGGGGGTAGTTTCTCCTACTATGGCTACACCTTC
CDR3aa: CASSPGGSFSYYGYTF

abundance: NA
j_gene: TRBJ1-3
v_gene: TRBV2
d_gene: NA
CDR3nt: TGTGCCAGCAGTGTGGGGGGGCTGGGTGGAAACACCATATATTTT
CDR3aa: CASSVGGLGGNTIYF

abundance: few
j_gene: TRBJ2-7
v_gene: TRBV5-5
d_gene: NA
CDR3nt: TGTGCCAGCAGCCGTGCCTACGAGCAGTACTTC
CDR3aa: CASSRAYEQYF

abundance: NA
j_gene: TRBJ2-1
v_gene: TRBV10-3
d_gene: TRBD1
CDR3nt: TGTGCCATCAGCCACCTTGGTGGACAGGGGGCGAGTCATGAGCAGTTCTTC
CDR3aa: CAISHLGGQGASHEQFF

abundance: NA
j_gene: TRBJ2-7
v_gene: TRBV5-5
d_gene: NA
CDR3nt: TGTGCCAGCAGCTTGGAGCAGGGCTTTAGCTCCTACGAGCAGTACTTC
CDR3aa: CASSLEQGFSSYEQYF

abundance: NA
j_gene: TRBJ2-5
v_gene: TRBV5-1
d_gene: TRBD2
CDR3nt: TGCGCCAGCAGCTTGATGGGCGGGGGGGCTCCAGAGACCCAGTACTTC
CDR3aa: CASSLMGGGAPETQYF

abundance: NA
j_gene: TRBJ1-2
v_gene: TRBV3-1/TRBV3-2
d_gene: NA
CDR3nt: TGTGCCAGCAGCCCTGGTCGGGGCTACACCTTC
CDR3aa: CASSPGRGYTF

abundance: NA
j_gene: TRBJ2-5
v_gene: TRBV7-3
d_gene: TRBD1
CDR3nt: TGTGCCAGCAGCAGGGGACAGACGGGGGAGACCCAGTACTTC
CDR3aa: CASSRGQTGETQYF

abundance: NA
j_gene: TRBJ1-2
v_gene: TRBV6-4
d_gene: TRBD1
CDR3nt: TGTGCCAGCAGCGAATCTTTGACAGGGTTCGGTGGCTACACCTTC
CDR3aa: CASSESLTGFGGYTF

abundance: NA
j_gene: TRBJ1-2
v_gene: TRBV19
d_gene: TRBD1
CDR3nt: TGTGCCAGTAGTGCACAGACAGGGATTGGCTACACCTTC
CDR3aa: CASSAQTGIGYTF

abundance: NA
j_gene: TRBJ1-1
v_gene: TRBV5-1
d_gene: NA
CDR3nt: TGCGCCAGCACCACAATCAGGGGAAACACTGAAGCTTTCTTT
CDR3aa: CASTTIRGNTEAFF

abundance: NA
j_gene: TRBJ2-7
v_gene: TRBV5-1
d_gene: TRBD1
CDR3nt: TGCGCCAGCAGCCTAGGACAGGGTTTCTCCTACGAGCAGTACTTC
CDR3aa: CASSLGQGFSYEQYF

abundance: NA
j_gene: TRBJ1-6
v_gene: TRBV11-2
d_gene: TRBD1
CDR3nt: TGTGCCAGCAGCTCGGACAGGGGTGGAGGTTCACCCCTCCACTTT
CDR3aa: CASSSDRGGGSPLHF

abundance: once
j_gene: TRBJ2-7
v_gene: TRBV6-5
d_gene: TRBD1
CDR3nt: TGTGCCAGCAGGACCGCACAGGGGGCCTACGAGCAGTACTTC
CDR3aa: CASRTAQGAYEQYF

abundance: once
j_gene: TRBJ2-6
v_gene: TRBV6-2/TRBV6-3
d_gene: NA
CDR3nt: TGTGCCAGCAGTTACTCCTTGATGTGGCGAAGGGGAGGGGCCAACGTCCTGACTTTC
CDR3aa: CASSYSLMWRRGGANVLTF

abundance: NA
j_gene: TRBJ1-5
v_gene: TRBV3-1/TRBV3-2
d_gene: NA
CDR3nt: TGTGCCAGCAGCCAACTTCTCGGAGGGCAGCCCCAGCATTTT
CDR3aa: CASSQLLGGQPQHF

abundance: NA
j_gene: TRBJ1-5
v_gene: TRBV6-2/TRBV6-3
d_gene: TRBD1
CDR3nt: TGTGCCAGCAGTTTAATGACAGGGTCGGGCAATCAGCCCCAGCATTTT
CDR3aa: CASSLMTGSGNQPQHF

abundance: NA
j_gene: TRBJ2-5
v_gene: TRBV30
d_gene: NA
CDR3nt: TGTGCCTGGACGGCAGGAGGGCAAGAGACCCAGTACTTC
CDR3aa: CAWTAGGQETQYF